Listed below are T cell receptor beta chains from one sample, sequenced in a study of OX40 agonist ivuxolimab in advanced cancers. TCRdb keeps only in-frame clones here, not all; method: immunoSEQ multiplex PCR. The repertoire has about 59,000 clones, 70% to 90% of them found once; the top ten carry approximately 5%. The input for sequencing was CD4+ or CD8+ T cells sorted from blood, taken in a trial of the OX40 agonist ivuxolimab. The receptors were sampled from an adult with an advanced solid tumor such as melanoma, head and neck, liver or kidney cancer. The CDR3 runs from the conserved cysteine through the conserved F or W. A D gene is named only where the DNA matches it firmly. The size entry is marked missing in some rows and otherwise reads once, few, many or a size class.

TRBJ2-7 | TRBV18 | - | - | TGTGCCAGCTCACCGGGCGGCTACTACGAGCAGTACTTC | CASSPGGYYEQYF
TRBJ1-6 | TRBV9 | - | - | TGTGCCAGCAGCGCGGGCCCTTCCCTCCACTTT | CASSAGPSLHF
TRBJ1-4 | TRBV27 | - | once | TGTGCCAGCAGTTTGAGGAGGGATGAAAAACTGTTTTTT | CASSLRRDEKLFF
TRBJ2-5 | TRBV10-1 | - | - | TGCGCCAGCAGTGACTCCGTGGGTTCCGGGACCCAGTACTTC | CASSDSVGSGTQYF
TRBJ1-6 | TRBV5-8 | - | - | TGTGCCAGCGTCGGCGGGGACTGGTCTGGTTCACCCCTCCACTTT | CASVGGDWSGSPLHF
TRBJ2-5 | TRBV19 | - | - | TGTGCCAGTAGTGGAACAGGGCTCGTGGAGACCCAGTACTTC | CASSGTGLVETQYF
TRBJ1-3 | TRBV6-1 | TRBD1 | - | TGTGCCACCTCGACAGGGGTCTCTGGAAACACCATATATTTT | CATSTGVSGNTIYF
TRBJ2-2 | TRBV29-1 | TRBD1 | - | TGCAGCGGGGGGGAAGGGACAGGGGGCACCGGGGAGCTGTTTTTT | CSGGEGTGGTGELFF
TRBJ2-1 | TRBV14 | - | - | TGTGCCAGCAATCCGGTAATCGGAGGAAGGCAGTTCTTC | CASNPVIGGRQFF
TRBJ2-7 | TRBV11-3 | - | - | TGTGCCAGCAGCTTACATGGGGCTGGCGAGCAGTACTTC | CASSLHGAGEQYF
TRBJ2-3 | TRBV9 | - | few | TGTGCCAGCAGCTCGGGACCTATCAACATGGGTACGCAGTATTTT | CASSSGPINMGTQYF
TRBJ1-2 | TRBV5-1 | TRBD1 | - | TGCGCCAGCAGCTCCAGGGGGGGAAGGGGCTACACCTTC | CASSSRGGRGYTF
TRBJ1-1 | TRBV28 | - | - | TGTGCCAGCAGAATACAGGGTACTGAAGCTTTCTTT | CASRIQGTEAFF
TRBJ1-6 | TRBV6-1 | - | once | TGTGCCAGCAGTGGCGTATCCACGAATTCACCCCTCCACTTT | CASSGVSTNSPLHF
TRBJ2-2 | TRBV5-1 | TRBD1 | - | TGCGCCAGCAGCCCCCGGACAGGGAGCACCGGGGAGCTGTTTTTT | CASSPRTGSTGELFF
TRBJ1-5 | TRBV5-4 | - | - | TGTGCCAGCAGCTTGGATGGAGGTCAGCCCCAGCATTTT | CASSLDGGQPQHF
TRBJ1-1 | TRBV27 | - | - | TGTGCCAGCAGGGGAGGGTCAGAAGCTTTCTTT | CASRGGSEAFF
TRBJ2-1 | TRBV9 | - | - | TGTGCCAGCAGCGTCGTATACAATGAGCAGTTCTTC | CASSVVYNEQFF
TRBJ2-5 | TRBV28 | TRBD1 | - | TGTGCCAGCAGCCTTATCCGGACAGGGAGGGAGACCCAGTACTTC | CASSLIRTGRETQYF
TRBJ2-5 | TRBV9 | TRBD1 | - | TGTGCCAGCAGCGAGGGACAGCAAGAGACCCAGTACTTC | CASSEGQQETQYF
TRBJ2-3 | TRBV5-1 | TRBD2 | - | TGCGCCAGCAGCTTGGCCGAAGCGGGGGAAGCAGATACGCAGTATTTT | CASSLAEAGEADTQYF
TRBJ1-2 | TRBV4-2 | - | - | TGTGCCAGCAGCCAATTAGGGAGGGATGGCTACACCTTC | CASSQLGRDGYTF
TRBJ2-3 | TRBV5-6 | - | - | TGTGCCAGCAGCCGAGGGGTTCCAGATACGCAGTATTTT | CASSRGVPDTQYF
TRBJ2-1 | TRBV6-5 | - | - | TGTGCCAGCAGCCTTTCGAATGAGCAGTTCTTC | CASSLSNEQFF
TRBJ1-5 | TRBV10-2 | - | - | TGCGCCAGCAGTGTCGGTAGTAATCCCCAGCATTTT | CASSVGSNPQHF
TRBJ1-6 | TRBV4-1 | - | - | TGCGCCAGCAGCCAAGCAGGGCAACCTGGGAATTCACCCCTCCACTTT | CASSQAGQPGNSPLHF
TRBJ1-1 | TRBV7-8 | - | - | TGTGCCAGCAGCTTGGGGGGAGGATCCACTGAAGCTTTCTTT | CASSLGGGSTEAFF
TRBJ1-1 | TRBV6-1 | - | - | TGTGCCAGCAGGGAGTCCACAGTGAACACTGAAGCTTTCTTT | CASRESTVNTEAFF
TRBJ2-2 | TRBV6-5 | - | - | TGTGCCAGCAGAGTGACAGGGAACACCGGGGAGCTGTTTTTT | CASRVTGNTGELFF
TRBJ1-6 | TRBV5-4 | TRBD1 | - | TGTGCCAGCAGCCGGGACAGGCCGGGTCCCCTCCACTTT | CASSRDRPGPLHF
TRBJ1-3 | TRBV6-5 | - | - | TGTGCCAGCAGTTACGGGAACTCTGGAAACACCATATATTTT | CASSYGNSGNTIYF
TRBJ1-4 | TRBV5-1 | - | - | TGCGCCAGCAGCTTAATCGCAGGGGCTGAAGAAAAACTGTTTTTT | CASSLIAGAEEKLFF
TRBJ1-1 | TRBV7-2 | - | - | TGTGCCAGCAGCTTAGCATACAAGAACACTGAAGCTTTCTTT | CASSLAYKNTEAFF
TRBJ1-4 | TRBV18 | - | once | TGTGCCAGCTCACCGCCAAACAAGAGGGCTAATGAAAAACTGTTTTTT | CASSPPNKRANEKLFF
TRBJ2-5 | TRBV5-1 | - | - | TGCGCCAGCAGCTTGGGGGAGGAGGAGACCCAGTACTTC | CASSLGEEETQYF
TRBJ2-3 | TRBV11-3 | TRBD1 | - | TGTGCCAGCAGCCGGGGACAGGTGGGGACAGATACGCAGTATTTT | CASSRGQVGTDTQYF
TRBJ1-1 | TRBV4-2 | TRBD1 | - | TGTGCCAGCAGCCAAGATGGACAGGGGTTCACTGAAGCTTTCTTT | CASSQDGQGFTEAFF
TRBJ1-4 | TRBV18 | - | - | TGTGCCAGCTCACCAGGGGGATCAACTAATGAAAAACTGTTTTTT | CASSPGGSTNEKLFF
TRBJ2-3 | TRBV5-1 | - | - | TGCGCCAGCAGCTCTCGGACAGCCACAGATACGCAGTATTTT | CASSSRTATDTQYF
TRBJ2-5 | TRBV15 | - | - | TGTGCCACCAGCACCGGATTAGCGGCTTTAGAGACCCAGTACTTC | CATSTGLAALETQYF
TRBJ1-1 | TRBV6-6 | TRBD1 | - | TGTGCCAGCATAGACAGGGGGGTCGGCACTGAAGCTTTCTTT | CASIDRGVGTEAFF
TRBJ1-1 | TRBV14 | - | - | TGTGCCAGCAGCCCGGGACGAAATGAAGCTTTCTTT | CASSPGRNEAFF